What follows are 23 T cell receptor beta chains derived from one specimen sequenced in a study of T cell responses to AZD1222 COVID-19 vaccine. Assay: immunoSEQ multiplex PCR; the TCRdb copy retains only in-frame clones and omits some. The sample carries 120,000 to 150,000 clones, roughly 86% recorded once. The source material was peripheral blood, sampled 28 days after the second dose of the MenACWY control vaccine. The receptors here all came from an adult who received the MenACWY meningococcal vaccine as a control.

This chain uses TRBV6-5 with TRBJ1-1, with 9 bases identical to TRBD1. The CDR3 covers 14 residues. In germline, CDR1 is MNHEY, CDR2 SVGAGI. The V segment lost 5 bases and the J segment 5 bases; nucleotides outside the gene matches: 6. This CDR3 reads CASSPGTGTTEAFF. Here the CDR3 DNA reads TGTGCCAGCAGTCCCGGGACAGGGACTACTGAAGCTTTCTTT.

The chain employs TRBV5-1 and TRBJ2-3, with TRBD1 identical over 8 bases. Germline CDR1 reads SGHRS; CDR2 reads YFSETQ. The CDR3 spans 14 residues. Losses at the gene ends were 4 bases for V and 5 bases for J; bases not matched to a gene: 6. The CDR3 loop reads CASSPDRVLDTQYF. CDR3 in DNA: TGCGCCAGCAGCCCGGACAGGGTTTTAGATACGCAGTATTTT.

This clone showed up just a few times. The chain recombines TRBV6-5 with TRBJ1-1, with D perhaps TRBD1 (5 bases). Germline CDR1 is MNHEY and CDR2 is SVGAGI. The CDR3 contains 14 residues. The V and J ends lost 8 bases and 2 bases respectively, with 15 bases between them. This CDR3 reads CASVHGTANTEAFF. CDR3 nucleotide sequence: TGTGCCAGCGTTCATGGGACGGCCAACACTGAAGCTTTCTTT.

V gene TRBV5-1 combines with J gene TRBJ1-1, with D tentatively TRBD1 (5 bases). CDR1 and CDR2 from the germline V gene are SGHRS and YFSETQ. The CDR3 has 16 amino acids. V lost 0 bases, J lost 0 bases, and 12 bases lay in between. CDR3 in DNA: TGCGCCAGCAGCTTGGTTCGGGGGGAGGTGAACACTGAAGCTTTCTTT. It yields the protein CASSLVRGEVNTEAFF.

The chain is built from TRBV5-1 and TRBJ1-3; a weak D match, TRBD1 (5 bases). Germline V gene data show CDR1 as SGHRS and CDR2 as YFSETQ. The CDR3 sequence is 15 residues long. V was clipped by 3 bases and J by 0 bases, with 10 bases between them. CDR3 sequence reads: CASSSMGGSGNTIYF. CDR3 nucleotide sequence: TGCGCCAGCAGCTCGATGGGGGGCTCTGGAAACACCATATATTTT. The full variable domain, with the rest looked up from reference TRBV5-1 and TRBJ1-3, is KAGVTQTPRYLIKTRGQQVTLSCSPISGHRSVSWYQQTPGQGLQFLFEYFSETQRNKGNFPGRFSGRQFSNSRSEMNVSTLELGDSALYLCASSSMGGSGNTIYFGEGSWLTVV.

This clone was observed a few times. The chain has TRBV3-1 (or the pseudogene TRBV3-2) and TRBJ1-1; 8 nucleotides match TRBD1. CDR3 length equals 15 residues. The germline CDR1 and CDR2 sequences are LGHDT and YNNKEL (reference sequence). V trimming: 4 bases; J trimming: 4 bases; junction bases outside the gene matches: 8. The CDR3 sequence is CASSLIGQGGTEAFF. In nucleotides, the CDR3 is TGTGCCAGCAGCCTAATAGGACAGGGCGGCACTGAAGCTTTCTTT.

The chain has TRBV28 and TRBJ2-2, with 12 positions matching TRBD1. V was clipped by 6 bases and J by 5 bases; unmatched bases: 4. This CDR3 has 15 residues. Germline CDR1 is MDHEN and CDR2 is SYDVKM. The CDR3 region is CASRGGQGATGELFF. For the CDR3, the DNA is TGTGCCAGCAGAGGGGGACAGGGGGCAACCGGGGAGCTGTTTTTT.

V usage is TRBV6-5 and J usage is TRBJ1-2, with 8 positions matching TRBD1. Germline CDR1 is MNHEY and CDR2 is SVGAGI. The length of the CDR3 is 13 residues. The J segment lost 4 bases and the V segment lost 6 bases, leaving 4 bases of the junction unmatched. CDR3 protein: CASRRDRSYGYTF. The CDR3 DNA sequence: TGTGCCAGCAGACGGGACAGGAGCTATGGCTACACCTTC.

The V call is TRBV7-2, the J call TRBJ1-6, with 12 nucleotides matching TRBD1. The V segment lost 5 bases and the J segment 10 bases; nucleotides outside the gene matches: 6. Germline assignment: CDR1 SGHTA and CDR2 FQGNSA. This CDR3 region has 15 residues. CDR3: CASSKGQGAESPLHF. The CDR3 DNA follows: TGTGCCAGCAGCAAGGGACAGGGGGCTGAATCACCCCTCCACTTT.

V and J are TRBV11-3 and TRBJ2-7; 11 bases match TRBD1. The V gene end was trimmed by 5 bases and the J gene end by 6 bases; junction bases not matched to a gene: 15. Germline V gene data show CDR1 as SGHNT and CDR2 as YENEEA. This CDR3 spans 17 amino acids. The CDR3 sequence is CASSQRRGQGASGEQYF. The CDR3 DNA reads as TGTGCCAGCAGCCAACGCCGTGGACAGGGGGCCTCGGGCGAGCAGTACTTC.

This clone appeared once. This chain uses TRBV5-1 with TRBJ2-2, with D maybe TRBD1 (5 bases). In germline, CDR1 is SGHRS, CDR2 YFSETQ. The germline V and J ends were trimmed by 0 bases and 8 bases, with 11 bases remaining between them. The CDR3 is 14 residues long. This CDR3 is CASSLEGRSGELFF. The CDR3 DNA follows: TGCGCCAGCAGCTTGGAGGGGCGGTCGGGGGAGCTGTTTTTT. The full variable domain, completed using reference TRBV5-1 and TRBJ2-2, is KAGVTQTPRYLIKTRGQQVTLSCSPISGHRSVSWYQQTPGQGLQFLFEYFSETQRNKGNFPGRFSGRQFSNSRSEMNVSTLELGDSALYLCASSLEGRSGELFFGEGSRLTVL.

This clone was found once. The chain has TRBV2 and TRBJ1-2; TRBD1 might be the D (6 bases). This CDR3 has 15 residues. Germline V gives CDR1 SNHLY, CDR2 FYNNEI. Trimming left V 5 bases short and J 2 bases short, with 15 bases between. The chain's CDR3 is CASSQSGARNYGYTF. The CDR3 nucleotides read TGTGCCAGCAGTCAATCGGGGGCCAGGAACTATGGCTACACCTTC.

The V and J genes are TRBV6-2 or TRBV6-3 and TRBJ2-1, with D perhaps matching TRBD2 (6 bases). The germline V gene has CDR1 MNHEY and CDR2 SVGEGT. V lost 5 bases and J 2 bases, leaving 16 bases between the germline ends. The CDR3 is 16 amino acids. CDR3 amino acids: CASSLSVGRTYNEQFF. The CDR3 DNA reads as TGTGCCAGCAGTCTCTCGGTTGGGAGGACCTACAATGAGCAGTTCTTC.

This clone showed up just once. J is TRBJ2-7 and V is TRBV9; 9 nucleotides agree with TRBD1. V dropped 0 bases and J dropped 3; count of bases not matched to a gene: 4. The germline CDR1 and CDR2 sequences are SGDLS and YYNGEE. This CDR3 spans 15 amino acids. CDR3 in amino acids: CASSVVPGQGYEQYF. The CDR3 DNA sequence: TGTGCCAGCAGCGTAGTCCCGGGACAGGGCTACGAGCAGTACTTC. Full variable domain (missing parts from reference TRBV9 and TRBJ2-7): DSGVTQTPKHLITATGQRVTLRCSPRSGDLSVYWYQQSLDQGLQFLIQYYNGEERAKGNILERFSAQQFPDLHSELNLSSLELGDSALYFCASSVVPGQGYEQYFGPGTRLTVT.

The V and J genes are TRBV6-1 and TRBJ1-2, with TRBD1 matching 8 bases. The V segment lost 3 bases and the J segment 1 base; nucleotides outside the gene matches: 4. CDR1 MNHNS and CDR2 SASEGT come from the germline V gene. The CDR3 is 15 residues long. The CDR3 coding sequence is TGTGCCAGCAGTGAGTTACAGGGGGTTAACTATGGCTACACCTTC. This gives the protein CASSELQGVNYGYTF.

V gene TRBV5-6 combines with J gene TRBJ2-7, with no clear D. The V end was cut by 0 bases, the J end by 4 bases, with 8 bases between. This CDR3 contains 13 residues. The germline V gene has CDR1 SGHDT and CDR2 YYEEEE. In DNA form, the CDR3 reads TGTGCCAGCAGCTTGGGCAGGCCATACGAGCAGTACTTC. Its protein product is CASSLGRPYEQYF.

The J gene is TRBJ1-6, the V gene TRBV28; D possibly corresponds to TRBD1 (6 bases). V lost 2 bases and J lost 15, with 17 bases in between. The V gene's germline CDR1 is MDHEN and CDR2 SYDVKM. CDR3 length: 14 residues. This chain's CDR3 is CASSLPFGQYRLHF. Here the CDR3 DNA reads TGTGCCAGCAGTTTACCCTTTGGACAGTACCGCCTCCACTTT.

The genes are TRBV12-3 or TRBV12-4 and TRBJ1-2; D is unresolved. The CDR3 loop spans 11 amino acids. The V gene lost 2 bases and the J gene lost 4 bases, with 2 bases spanning the gap. CDR3 DNA sequence: TGTGCCAGCAGTTTATTCTATGGCTACACCTTC. As protein: CASSLFYGYTF.

The chain employs TRBV24-1 and TRBJ1-4, with D tentatively TRBD1 (5 bases). Trimming stripped 4 bases from V and 7 bases from J, with 15 bases between. Germline V CDR1 and CDR2: KGHDR, SFDVKD. This CDR3 region has 15 residues. The CDR3, as DNA: TGTGCCACCAGTGACGCGCGGGGGTCGGGTGAAAAACTGTTTTTT. As protein: CATSDARGSGEKLFF.

The J gene is TRBJ1-5, the V gene TRBV6-2 or TRBV6-3, with D hard to call. This CDR3 is built from 12 residues. Trimming removed 6 bases from V and 5 bases from J, with 8 bases in between. Germline V gene lookup returns CDR1 MNHEY and CDR2 SVGEGT. CDR3 coding DNA: TGTGCCAGCAGCCAAGGTTATCAGCCCCAGCATTTT. It is translated as CASSQGYQPQHF.

The gene calls are TRBV3-1 (or the pseudogene TRBV3-2) and TRBJ2-5, with TRBD2 matching 10 bases. The V gene's germline CDR1 is LGHDT and CDR2 YNNKEL (reference sequence). This CDR3 spans 15 amino acids. Trimming cost V 4 bases and J 10 bases; bases outside gene matches: 12. The CDR3 reads CASSPKSGGAVIQYF. As DNA, the CDR3 is TGTGCCAGCAGCCCAAAGAGCGGGGGGGCAGTTATCCAGTACTTC.

This clone has more than one count but fewer than ten. V is TRBV19 and J is TRBJ1-2, with a possible D match to TRBD1 (6 bases). V lost 7 bases and J lost 1, with 16 bases in between. The germline V gene has CDR1 LNHDA and CDR2 SQIVND (reference sequence). CDR3 length: 15 amino acids. The CDR3 region is CASTGPGANNYGYTF. CDR3 nucleotide sequence: TGTGCCAGTACCGGGCCAGGGGCGAATAACTATGGCTACACCTTC.

The genes are TRBV2 and TRBJ2-5, with TRBD2 as a possible D gene (5 bases). From germline, CDR1 is SNHLY and CDR2 FYNNEI. The CDR3 is made up of 14 amino acids. Trimming left V 6 bases short and J 0 bases short, with 11 bases between. The CDR3 nucleotides read TGTGCCAGCAGGATTAGCGCAAACCAAGAGACCCAGTACTTC. As protein: CASRISANQETQYF.